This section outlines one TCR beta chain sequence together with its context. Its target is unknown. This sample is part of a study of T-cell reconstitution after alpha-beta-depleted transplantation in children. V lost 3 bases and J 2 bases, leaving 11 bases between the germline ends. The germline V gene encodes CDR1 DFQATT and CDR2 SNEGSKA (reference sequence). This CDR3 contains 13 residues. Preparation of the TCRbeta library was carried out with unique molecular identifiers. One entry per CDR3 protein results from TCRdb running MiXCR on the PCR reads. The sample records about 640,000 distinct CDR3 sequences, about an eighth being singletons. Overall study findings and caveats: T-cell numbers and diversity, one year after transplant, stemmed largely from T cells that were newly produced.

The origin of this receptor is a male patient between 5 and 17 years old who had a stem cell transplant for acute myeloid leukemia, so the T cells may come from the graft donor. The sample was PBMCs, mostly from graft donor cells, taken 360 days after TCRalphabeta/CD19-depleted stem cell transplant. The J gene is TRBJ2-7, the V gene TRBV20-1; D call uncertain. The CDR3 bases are TGCAGTGCTAGCTCCCCCGCCACCTACGAGCAGTACTTC. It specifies CSASSPATYEQYF.